The 8 T cell receptor beta chains listed next were all sequenced from one sample in a study of blood T cells in healthy people across ages. It was with a sample-barcoded 5' primer and a J-beta primer mix that a second PCR of roughly 7 to 12 cycles was run. TCRdb re-called the 5' RACE reads with MiXCR, one entry per CDR3 protein. The data contain about 840,000 distinct CDR3 sequences, almost 30% of them singletons. The sample was also linked to a second study, of T cells of mothers and their children.

The sample comprised blood. These receptors were taken from a woman in her forties in good health.

This sequence joins TRBV7-9 and TRBJ1-2, with D unresolved. V lost 5 bases and J lost 8, with 18 bases in between. CDR1 is SEHNR, CDR2 FQNEAQ, per germline (reference sequence). The CDR3 consists of 14 residues. In nucleotides, the CDR3 is TGTGCCAGCAGCCCCCACGAGTTTGCGGAAGGCTACACCTTC. Translating it yields CASSPHEFAEGYTF.

This clonotype was recorded many times. The chain recombines TRBV5-1 with TRBJ2-1; 9 bases are a match to TRBD2. Germline loops: CDR1 SGHRS, CDR2 YFSETQ. J gave up 0 bases and V 0 bases, and 4 bases lay outside the gene matches. The CDR3 runs 17 residues. The CDR3 region is CASSLGLAGFSYNEQFF. In DNA form, the CDR3 reads TGCGCCAGCAGCTTGGGGCTAGCGGGATTCTCCTACAATGAGCAGTTCTTC.

The chain couples TRBV7-9 to TRBJ2-3; TRBD1 or TRBD2 may be the D gene (6 bases each). Germline V lookup: CDR1 SEHNR, CDR2 FQNEAQ (reference sequence). V was trimmed by 2 bases and J by 6 bases, leaving 15 bases between them. The CDR3 covers 15 residues. The CDR3 DNA reads as TGTGCCAGCAGCTTAACAATCGGGGGCTGGGATACGCAGTATTTT. Translated, it gives CASSLTIGGWDTQYF.

The chain uses TRBV5-1 and TRBJ2-5, with 13 nucleotides matching TRBD2. The CDR3 contains 16 residues. Germline CDR1 SGHRS, CDR2 YFSETQ. V shed 1 base and J 11 bases; nucleotides not matched to a gene: 11. Written as DNA, the CDR3 is TGCGCCAGCAGCTTGACTAGCGGGGGGGCATACAATGAGCAGTACTTC. It specifies CASSLTSGGAYNEQYF.

The V call is TRBV7-2, the J call TRBJ1-1; D may be TRBD1 (5 bases). The germline gives CDR1 SGHTA, CDR2 FQGNSA. Trimming took off 6 bases at V and 0 bases at J, with 11 bases between the two ends. The CDR3 length is 14 residues. The CDR3 region has the DNA TGTGCCAGCAGAACGACAGCCATGAACACTGAAGCTTTCTTT. Protein sequence: CASRTTAMNTEAFF.

There are a few counts of this clonotype. V usage is TRBV29-1 and J usage is TRBJ2-7, with 8 nucleotides matching TRBD1. Trimming removed 4 bases from V and 3 bases from J; junction bases left unmatched: 5. Germline CDR1 and CDR2: SQVTM and ANQGSEA. This CDR3 region has 13 residues. CDR3: CSVVDRGDYEQYF. The CDR3, as DNA: TGCAGCGTTGTTGACAGGGGAGACTACGAGCAGTACTTC.

With respect to this clonotype: Possible read error: a much larger clone is one base away. J is TRBJ2-3 and V is TRBV20-1; 7 bases align to TRBD2. CDR1 is DFQATT, CDR2 SNEGSKA, per germline (reference sequence). CDR3 length: 15 residues. CDR3 sequence reads: CSTSGGEGGTDTQYF. CDR3 nucleotide sequence: TGCAGTACTAGTGGAGGGGAGGGAGGAACAGATACGCAGTATTTT.

A few counts support this clonotype. V is TRBV28 and J is TRBJ1-1, with no clear D. Germline V lookup: CDR1 MDHEN, CDR2 SYDVKM. CDR3 size: 13 residues. Between the trimmed V and J ends, which lost 3 bases and 7 bases, there was a span of 12 bases. CDR3 amino acids: CASSLNRRGEAFF. The CDR3 DNA is TGTGCCAGCAGTTTGAATCGGAGAGGTGAAGCTTTCTTT.